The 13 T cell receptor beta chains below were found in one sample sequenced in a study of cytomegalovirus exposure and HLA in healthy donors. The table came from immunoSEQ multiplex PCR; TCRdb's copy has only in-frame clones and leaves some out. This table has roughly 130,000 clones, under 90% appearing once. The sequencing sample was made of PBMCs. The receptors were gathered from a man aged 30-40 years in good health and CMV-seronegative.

CDR3 amino acids: CASSPSENQETQYF. The CDR3 region has the DNA TGTGCCAGCAGCCCGAGCGAGAACCAAGAGACCCAGTACTTC. The J gene is TRBJ2-5, the V gene TRBV11-3; unclear D gene. The V gene's germline CDR1 is SGHNT and CDR2 YENEEA. V gave up 5 bases and J gave up 0 bases, with 10 bases separating them. This CDR3 region has 14 residues.

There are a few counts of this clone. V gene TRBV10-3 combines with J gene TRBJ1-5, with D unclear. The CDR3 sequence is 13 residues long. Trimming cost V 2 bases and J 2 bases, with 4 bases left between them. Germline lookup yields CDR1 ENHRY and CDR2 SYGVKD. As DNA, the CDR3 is TGTGCCATCAGTGAGCGGGGCAATCAGCCCCAGCATTTT. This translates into CAISERGNQPQHF.

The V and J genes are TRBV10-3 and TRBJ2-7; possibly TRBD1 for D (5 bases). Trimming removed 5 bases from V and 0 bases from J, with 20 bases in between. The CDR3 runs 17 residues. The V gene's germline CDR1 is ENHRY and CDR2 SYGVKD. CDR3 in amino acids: CAISKQDGIPSSYEQYF. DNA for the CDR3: TGTGCCATCAGTAAACAGGATGGCATCCCCAGCTCCTACGAGCAGTACTTC.

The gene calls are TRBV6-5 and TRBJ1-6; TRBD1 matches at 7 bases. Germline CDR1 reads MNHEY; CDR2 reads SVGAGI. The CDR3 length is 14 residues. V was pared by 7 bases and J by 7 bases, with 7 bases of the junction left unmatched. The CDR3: CASNPTGTNSPLHF. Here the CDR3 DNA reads TGTGCCAGCAACCCGACAGGGACGAATTCACCCCTCCACTTT.

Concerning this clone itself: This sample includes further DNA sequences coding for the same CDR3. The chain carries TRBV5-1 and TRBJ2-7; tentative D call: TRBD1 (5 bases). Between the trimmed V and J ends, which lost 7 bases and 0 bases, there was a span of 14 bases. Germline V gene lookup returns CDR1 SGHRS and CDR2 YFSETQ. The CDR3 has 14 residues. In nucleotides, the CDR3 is TGCGCCAGCGCAGAAGCAGGGTACTCCTACGAGCAGTACTTC. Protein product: CASAEAGYSYEQYF.

The CDR3: CASKEAEGGTQYF. As DNA, the CDR3 is TGCGCCAGCAAAGAGGCGGAAGGAGGTACGCAGTATTTT. The rearrangement joins TRBV5-1 to TRBJ2-3; weak D call: TRBD2 (5 bases). Germline V CDR1 and CDR2: SGHRS, YFSETQ. The V end was cut by 6 bases, the J end by 8 bases, with 16 bases between. The CDR3 covers 13 residues.

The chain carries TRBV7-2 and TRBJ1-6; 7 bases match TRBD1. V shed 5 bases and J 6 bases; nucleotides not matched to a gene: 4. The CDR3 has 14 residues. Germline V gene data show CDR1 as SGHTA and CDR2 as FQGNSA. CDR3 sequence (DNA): TGTGCCAGCAGCCAAGGGACAGCTAATTCACCCCTCCACTTT. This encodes CASSQGTANSPLHF.

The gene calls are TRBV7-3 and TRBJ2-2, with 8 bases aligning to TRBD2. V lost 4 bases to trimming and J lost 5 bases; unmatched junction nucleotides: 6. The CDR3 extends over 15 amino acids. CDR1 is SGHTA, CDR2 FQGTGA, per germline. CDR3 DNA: TGTGCCAGCAGCTATGGCGGGACTAGGACCGGGGAGCTGTTTTTT. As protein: CASSYGGTRTGELFF.

The CDR3 here is CAIRDPGQKVTNYGYTF. DNA of the CDR3: TGTGCCATCAGGGACCCGGGACAGAAAGTTACTAACTATGGCTACACCTTC. This sequence joins TRBV10-3 and TRBJ1-2; TRBD1 agrees at 7 bases. The CDR3 runs to 17 residues. With V trimmed by 6 bases and J by 0 bases, 13 bases remained unmatched. The germline V gene has CDR1 ENHRY and CDR2 SYGVKD.

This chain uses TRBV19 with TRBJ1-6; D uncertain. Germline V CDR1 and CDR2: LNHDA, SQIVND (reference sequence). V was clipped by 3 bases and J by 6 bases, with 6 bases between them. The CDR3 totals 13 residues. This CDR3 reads CASSMRGNSPLHF. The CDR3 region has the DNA TGTGCCAGTAGTATGCGGGGTAATTCACCCCTCCACTTT.

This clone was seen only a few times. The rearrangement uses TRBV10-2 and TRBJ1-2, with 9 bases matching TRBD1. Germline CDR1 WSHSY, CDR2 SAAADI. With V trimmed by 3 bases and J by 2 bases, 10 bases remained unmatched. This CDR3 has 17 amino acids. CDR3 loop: CASSDPMTGGGNYGYTF. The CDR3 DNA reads TGCGCCAGCAGTGACCCCATGACAGGGGGAGGAAACTATGGCTACACCTTC.

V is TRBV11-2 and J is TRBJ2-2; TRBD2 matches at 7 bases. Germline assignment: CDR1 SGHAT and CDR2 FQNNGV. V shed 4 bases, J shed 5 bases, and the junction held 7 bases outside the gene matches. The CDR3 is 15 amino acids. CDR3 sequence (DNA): TGTGCCAGCAGCTCAAGGACTAGTGGGACCGGGGAGCTGTTTTTT. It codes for CASSSRTSGTGELFF.

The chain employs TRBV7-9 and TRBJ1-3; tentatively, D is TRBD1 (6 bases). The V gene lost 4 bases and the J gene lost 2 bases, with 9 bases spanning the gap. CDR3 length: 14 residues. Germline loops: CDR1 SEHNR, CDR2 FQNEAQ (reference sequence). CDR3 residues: CASSSGQPGNTIYF. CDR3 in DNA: TGTGCCAGCAGCTCCGGACAGCCTGGAAACACCATATATTTT.